This is a list of T cell receptor beta chains from one sample in a study of T cell repertoires in cytomegalovirus infection. TCRdb fed the reads into MiXCR, producing one record per CDR3 protein. The sample records over 150,000 distinct CDR3 sequences, roughly 15% being singletons. Sequencing was carried out using CD8+ T cells from PBMCs. These receptors originate from a human donor in good health (CMV status not recorded). Some clones in this sample may be carry-over from other donors' samples. The conserved cysteine and the conserved F or W are not part of the CDR3 here. Each record gives: J gene, V gene, D gene, CDR3 length, CDR3 protein. D genes are given only for firm matches.

>TRBJ2-7|TRBV7-8|NA|13
ASSFAGAPTYEQY
>TRBJ2-2|TRBV2|NA|12
ASRGPRDNGELF
>TRBJ2-5|TRBV7-9|NA|12
ASSLLGVGETQY
>TRBJ1-5|TRBV20-1|TRBD1|12
SARRQGEIQPQH
>TRBJ1-1|TRBV7-8|TRBD1|15
ATGRGPGGMVNTEAF
>TRBJ1-3|TRBV7-9|NA|12
ASSSWRGGNTIY
>TRBJ2-1|TRBV28|NA|13
ASSLLVGAYNEQF
>TRBJ1-2|TRBV4-3|NA|15
ASSPQRMGESGYGYT
>TRBJ2-1|TRBV5-6|TRBD2|14
ASSPAASGKKKEQF
>TRBJ1-2|TRBV7-6|NA|11
ASSRAGGEGYT
>TRBJ2-3|TRBV7-9|TRBD2|17
ASIPSLAGGPSSTDTQY
>TRBJ2-2|TRBV25-1|TRBD1|13
ASGTGTGHAGELF
>TRBJ2-7|TRBV7-9|NA|11
ASSFTDSYEQY
>TRBJ1-2|TRBV29-1|NA|9
SVEGRYGYT
>TRBJ1-2|TRBV20-1|NA|13
SARAPGQESFGYT
>TRBJ1-5|TRBV5-4|NA|11
ATQTAQGQPQH
>TRBJ1-1|TRBV6-5|NA|14
ASSYEREIMNTEAF
>TRBJ1-1|TRBV29-1|NA|10
SVPQGNTEAF
>TRBJ2-1|TRBV6-2/TRBV6-3|TRBD1|12
ASSSGQGLNEQF
>TRBJ2-1|TRBV20-1|TRBD2|16
SARPGLAETHSYNEQF
>TRBJ1-5|TRBV7-4|NA|11
AVRTDSNQPQH
>TRBJ1-1|TRBV6-2/TRBV6-3|TRBD1|11
ASSQTGFAEAF
>TRBJ1-2|TRBV7-9|NA|10
ASSLAGDGYT
>TRBJ1-5|TRBV11-2|NA|13
ASSLYRDDNQPQH
>TRBJ2-7|TRBV10-3|NA|12
AISDGTISGGQY
>TRBJ2-7|TRBV12-5|NA|11
ASGLTPGYEQY
>TRBJ2-5|TRBV11-2|NA|13
ASSSREHIQETQY
>TRBJ2-2|TRBV6-1|NA|11
ASSAVETGELF
>TRBJ2-2|TRBV12-3/TRBV12-4|TRBD1|12
ASSPLDRTGELF
>TRBJ2-4|TRBV7-9|NA|12
ASRGPLAKNIQY
>TRBJ2-7|TRBV28|TRBD2|15
ATTGTSGGPSSYEQY
>TRBJ2-7|TRBV7-9|NA|13
ASSSTGHNYYEQY